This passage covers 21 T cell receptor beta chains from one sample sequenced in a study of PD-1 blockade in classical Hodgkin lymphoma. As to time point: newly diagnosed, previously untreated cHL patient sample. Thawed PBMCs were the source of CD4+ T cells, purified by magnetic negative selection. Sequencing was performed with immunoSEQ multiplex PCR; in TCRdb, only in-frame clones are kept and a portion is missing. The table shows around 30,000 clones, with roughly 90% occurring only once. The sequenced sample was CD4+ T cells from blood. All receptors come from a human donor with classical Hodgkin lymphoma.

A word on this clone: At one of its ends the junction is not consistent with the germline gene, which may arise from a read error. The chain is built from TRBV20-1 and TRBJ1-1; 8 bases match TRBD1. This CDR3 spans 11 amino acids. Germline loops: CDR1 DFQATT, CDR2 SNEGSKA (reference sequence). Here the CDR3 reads CSAPNRDRRLF. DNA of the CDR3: TGCAGTGCCCCGAACCGGGACAGGCGTCTGTTT.

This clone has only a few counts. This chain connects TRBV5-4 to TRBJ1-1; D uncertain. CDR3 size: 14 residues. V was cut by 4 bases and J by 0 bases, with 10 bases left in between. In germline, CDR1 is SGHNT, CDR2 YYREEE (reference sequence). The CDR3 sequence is CASSKGSLNTEAFF. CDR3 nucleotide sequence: TGTGCCAGCAGCAAGGGATCTTTGAACACTGAAGCTTTCTTT. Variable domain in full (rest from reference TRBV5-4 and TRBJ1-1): ETGVTQSPTHLIKTRGQQVTLRCSSQSGHNTVSWYQQALGQGPQFIFQYYREEENGRGNFPPRFSGLQFPNYSSELNVNALELDDSALYLCASSKGSLNTEAFFGQGTRLTVV.

DNA for the CDR3: TGTGCCTGGAGGGTAGGGGCTGGAAACACCATATATTTT. Translated, it gives CAWRVGAGNTIYF. The chain recombines TRBV30 with TRBJ1-3, with D perhaps TRBD1 (5 bases). CDR1 and CDR2 (germline): GTSNPN, SVGIG (reference sequence). Trimming left V 3 bases short and J 2 bases short, with 8 bases between. The CDR3 extends over 13 amino acids.

CDR3 loop: CASSPPRQGGAFF. The CDR3 DNA reads as TGTGCCAGCAGTCCTCCCCGACAGGGGGGAGCTTTCTTT. The chain carries TRBV28 and TRBJ1-1, with 9 bases lining up with TRBD1. CDR3 size: 13 residues. CDR1 MDHEN and CDR2 SYDVKM come from the germline V gene. V was pared by 5 bases and J by 10 bases, with 8 bases of the junction left unmatched.

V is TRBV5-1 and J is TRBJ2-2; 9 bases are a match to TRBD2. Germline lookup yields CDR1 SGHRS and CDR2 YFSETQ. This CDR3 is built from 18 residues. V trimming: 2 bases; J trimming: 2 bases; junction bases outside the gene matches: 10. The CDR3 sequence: CASSLGTSLGVNTGELFF. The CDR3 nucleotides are TGCGCCAGCAGCTTAGGGACTAGCCTGGGCGTCAACACCGGGGAGCTGTTTTTT.

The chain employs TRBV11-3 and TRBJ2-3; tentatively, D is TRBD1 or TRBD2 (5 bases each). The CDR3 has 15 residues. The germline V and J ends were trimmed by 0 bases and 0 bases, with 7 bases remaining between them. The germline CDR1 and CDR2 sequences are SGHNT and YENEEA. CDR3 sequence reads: CASSLEGDSTDTQYF. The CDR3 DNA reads TGTGCCAGCAGCTTAGAAGGGGACAGCACAGATACGCAGTATTTT. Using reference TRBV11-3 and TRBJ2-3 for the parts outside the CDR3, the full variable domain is EAGVVQSPRYKIIEKKQPVAFWCNPISGHNTLYWYLQNLGQGPELLIRYENEEAVDDSQLPKDRFSAERLKGVDSTLKIQPAELGDSAVYLCASSLEGDSTDTQYFGPGTRLTVL.

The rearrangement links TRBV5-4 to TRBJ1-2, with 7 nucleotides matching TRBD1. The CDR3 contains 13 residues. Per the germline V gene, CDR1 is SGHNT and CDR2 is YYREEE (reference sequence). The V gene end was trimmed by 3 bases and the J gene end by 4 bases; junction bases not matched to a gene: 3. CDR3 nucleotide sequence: TGTGCCAGCAGCTGGGACAGACTCTATGGCTACACCTTC. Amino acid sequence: CASSWDRLYGYTF.

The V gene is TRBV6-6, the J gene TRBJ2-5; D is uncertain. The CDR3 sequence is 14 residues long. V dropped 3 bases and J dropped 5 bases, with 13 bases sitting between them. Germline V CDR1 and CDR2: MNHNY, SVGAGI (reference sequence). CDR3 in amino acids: CASSYSGVKETQYF. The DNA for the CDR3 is TGTGCCAGCAGTTATTCTGGAGTGAAGGAGACCCAGTACTTC.

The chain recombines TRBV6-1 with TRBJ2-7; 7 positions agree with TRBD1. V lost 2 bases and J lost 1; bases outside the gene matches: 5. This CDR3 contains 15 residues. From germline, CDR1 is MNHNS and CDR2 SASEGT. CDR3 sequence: CASSETRDRSYEQYF. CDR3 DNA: TGTGCCAGCAGTGAAACCCGGGACAGATCCTACGAGCAGTACTTC.

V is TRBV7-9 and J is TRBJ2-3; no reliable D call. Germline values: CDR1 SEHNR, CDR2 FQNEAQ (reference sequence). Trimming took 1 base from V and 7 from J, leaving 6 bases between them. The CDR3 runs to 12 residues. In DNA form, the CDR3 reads TGTGCCAGCAGCTTAGACAGCAATACGCAGTATTTT. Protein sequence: CASSLDSNTQYF.

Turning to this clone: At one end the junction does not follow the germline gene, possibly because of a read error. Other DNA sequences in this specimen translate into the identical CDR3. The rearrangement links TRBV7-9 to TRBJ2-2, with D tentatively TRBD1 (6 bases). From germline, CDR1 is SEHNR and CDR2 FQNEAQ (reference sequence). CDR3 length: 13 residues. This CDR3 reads CASSQGGTGELFF. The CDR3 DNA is TGTGCCAGCAGCCAAGGGGGTACCGGAGAGCTGTTTTTT.

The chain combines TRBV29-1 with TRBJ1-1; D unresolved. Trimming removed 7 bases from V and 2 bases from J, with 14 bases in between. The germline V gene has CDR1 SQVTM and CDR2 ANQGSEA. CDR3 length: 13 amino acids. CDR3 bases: TGCAGCGCCGAGAAGGACGATAACACTGAAGCTTTCTTT. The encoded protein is CSAEKDDNTEAFF.

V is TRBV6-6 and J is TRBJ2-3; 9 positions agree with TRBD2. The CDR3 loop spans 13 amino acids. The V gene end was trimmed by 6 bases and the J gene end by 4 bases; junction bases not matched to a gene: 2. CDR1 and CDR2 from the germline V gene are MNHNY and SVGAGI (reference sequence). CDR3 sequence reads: CASRIAGADTQYF. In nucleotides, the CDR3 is TGTGCCAGCAGGATAGCGGGGGCAGATACGCAGTATTTT.

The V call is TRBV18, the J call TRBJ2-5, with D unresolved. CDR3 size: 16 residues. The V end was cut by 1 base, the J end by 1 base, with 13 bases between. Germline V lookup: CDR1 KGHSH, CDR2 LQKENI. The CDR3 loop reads CASSPLPPGTQETQYF. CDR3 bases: TGTGCCAGCTCACCACTTCCTCCAGGAACCCAAGAGACCCAGTACTTC.

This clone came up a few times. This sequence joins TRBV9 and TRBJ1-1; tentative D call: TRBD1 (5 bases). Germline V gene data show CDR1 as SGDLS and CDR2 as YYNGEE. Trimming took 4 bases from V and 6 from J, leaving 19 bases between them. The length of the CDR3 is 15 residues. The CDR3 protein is CASSSRPEGTSEAFF. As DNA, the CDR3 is TGTGCCAGCAGCTCCCGGCCCGAAGGGACCTCTGAAGCTTTCTTT.

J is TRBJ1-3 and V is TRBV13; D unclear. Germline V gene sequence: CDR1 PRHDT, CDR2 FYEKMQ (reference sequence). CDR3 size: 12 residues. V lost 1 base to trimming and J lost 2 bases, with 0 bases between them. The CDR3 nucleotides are TGTGCCAGCAGCTTAGCTGGAAACACCATATATTTT. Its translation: CASSLAGNTIYF.

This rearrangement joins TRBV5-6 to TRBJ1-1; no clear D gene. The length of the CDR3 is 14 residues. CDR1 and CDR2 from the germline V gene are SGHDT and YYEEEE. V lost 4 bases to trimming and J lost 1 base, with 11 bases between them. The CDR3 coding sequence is TGTGCCAGCAGCCCTCTGCAGTGGAACACTGAAGCTTTCTTT. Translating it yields CASSPLQWNTEAFF.

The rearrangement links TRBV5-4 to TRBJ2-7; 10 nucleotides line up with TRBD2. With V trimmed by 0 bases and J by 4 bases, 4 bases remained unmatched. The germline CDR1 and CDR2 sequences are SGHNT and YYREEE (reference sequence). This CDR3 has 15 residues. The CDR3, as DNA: TGTGCCAGCAGCTTGGACGGACTAGCGGAGTACGAGCAGTACTTC. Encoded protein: CASSLDGLAEYEQYF.

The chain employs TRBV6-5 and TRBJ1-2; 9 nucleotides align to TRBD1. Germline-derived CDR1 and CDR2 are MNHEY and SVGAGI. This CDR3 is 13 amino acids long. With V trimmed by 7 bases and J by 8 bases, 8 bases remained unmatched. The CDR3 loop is CASTRTGDGGYTF. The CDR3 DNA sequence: TGTGCCAGCACCAGGACAGGGGACGGCGGCTACACCTTC.

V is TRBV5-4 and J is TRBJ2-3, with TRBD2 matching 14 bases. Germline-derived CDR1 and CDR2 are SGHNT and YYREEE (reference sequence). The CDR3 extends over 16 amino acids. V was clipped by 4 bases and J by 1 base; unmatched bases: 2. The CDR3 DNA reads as TGTGCCAGCAGCCTGGGACTAGCGGGAGGCACAGATACGCAGTATTTT. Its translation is CASSLGLAGGTDTQYF.

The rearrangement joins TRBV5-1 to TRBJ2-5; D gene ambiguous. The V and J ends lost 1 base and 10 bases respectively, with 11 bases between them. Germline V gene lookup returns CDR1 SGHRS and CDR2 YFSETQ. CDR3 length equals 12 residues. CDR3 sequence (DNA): TGCGCCAGCAGCTTGTCGCAGACGGTCCAGTACTTC. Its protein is CASSLSQTVQYF.